This TCR beta chain came from a study of CD8 T cells in Susac syndrome. This clonotype was seen once. The RNA input was about 0.5 to 1 ug, and it was reverse transcribed with random hexamers. TCRdb used MiXCR to reprocess the immunoSEQ multiplex PCR reads, holding one entry per CDR3 protein. Seen here are 180,000 or so distinct CDR3 sequences, around 95% observed once, and the top ten hold around 0.15%. The controls were healthy donors who were matched for age and sex. Germline assignment: CDR1 DFQATT and CDR2 SNEGSKA (reference sequence). This CDR3 is built from 13 residues. V lost 7 bases and J lost 0; bases outside the gene matches: 4.

The sequenced material came from CD4+ T cells from PBMCs. This clonotype originated in a human donor in good health. The chain couples TRBV20-1 to TRBJ1-1, with 8 nucleotides matching TRBD1. CDR3: CSDRGGLNTEAFF. For the CDR3, the DNA is TGCAGTGACAGGGGGGGGCTGAACACTGAAGCTTTCTTT.